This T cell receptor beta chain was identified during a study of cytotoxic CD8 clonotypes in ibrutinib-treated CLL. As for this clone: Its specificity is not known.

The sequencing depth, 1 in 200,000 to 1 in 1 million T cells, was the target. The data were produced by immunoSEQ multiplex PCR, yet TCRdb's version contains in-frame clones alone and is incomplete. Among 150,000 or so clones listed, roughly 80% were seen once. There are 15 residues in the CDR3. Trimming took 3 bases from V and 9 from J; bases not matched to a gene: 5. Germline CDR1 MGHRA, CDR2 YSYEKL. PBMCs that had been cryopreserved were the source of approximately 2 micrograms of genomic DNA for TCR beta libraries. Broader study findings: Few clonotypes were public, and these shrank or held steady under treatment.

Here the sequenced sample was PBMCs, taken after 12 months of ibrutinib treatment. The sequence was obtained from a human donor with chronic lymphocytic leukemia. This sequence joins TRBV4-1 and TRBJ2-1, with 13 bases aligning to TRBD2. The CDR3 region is CASSQGTSGVTEQFF. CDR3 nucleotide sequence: TGCGCCAGCAGCCAGGGGACTAGCGGGGTAACTGAGCAGTTCTTC.